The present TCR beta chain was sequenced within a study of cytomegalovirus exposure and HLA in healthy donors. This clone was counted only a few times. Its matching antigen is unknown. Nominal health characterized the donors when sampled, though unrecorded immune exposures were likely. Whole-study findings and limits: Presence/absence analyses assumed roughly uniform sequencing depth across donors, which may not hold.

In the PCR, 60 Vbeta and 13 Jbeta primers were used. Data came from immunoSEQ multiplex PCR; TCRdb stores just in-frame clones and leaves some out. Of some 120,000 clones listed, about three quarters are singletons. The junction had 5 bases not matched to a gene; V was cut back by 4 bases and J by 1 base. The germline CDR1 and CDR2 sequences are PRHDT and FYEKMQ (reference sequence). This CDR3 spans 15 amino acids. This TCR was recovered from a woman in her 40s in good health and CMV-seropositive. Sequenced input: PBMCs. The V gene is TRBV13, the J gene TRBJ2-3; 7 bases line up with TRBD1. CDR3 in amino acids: CASSSWGQRTDTQYF. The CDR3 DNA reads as TGTGCCAGCAGCTCTTGGGGACAGCGCACAGATACGCAGTATTTT.